A single sample gave rise to the 2 T cell receptor beta chains below, sequenced in a study of blood T cell repertoires in COVID-19. Sequencing was performed with immunoSEQ multiplex PCR; in TCRdb, only in-frame clones are kept and a portion is missing. The sample gives about 120,000 clones, 85% to 90% of which show up once; about 2% is in the top ten. Sequences were obtained from peripheral blood. These TCRs come from a woman aged 50 to 65 with acute or convalescent COVID-19.

The count of this clone is one. The J gene is TRBJ2-1, the V gene TRBV19; D gene unclear. The CDR3 extends over 13 amino acids. Trimming stripped 1 base from V and 4 bases from J, with 5 bases between. In germline, CDR1 is LNHDA, CDR2 SQIVND (reference sequence). CDR3 sequence (DNA): TGTGCCAGTAGTATAGCACTGTACAATGAGCAGTTCTTC. Amino acids: CASSIALYNEQFF. Based on the CDR3 plus reference TRBV19 and TRBJ2-1, the full variable domain is DGGITQSPKYLFRKEGQNVTLSCEQNLNHDAMYWYRQDPGQGLRLIYYSQIVNDFQKGDIAEGYSVSREKKESFPLTVTSAQKNPTAFYLCASSIALYNEQFFGPGTRLTVL.

V and J are TRBV7-9 and TRBJ2-1; a possible D gene is TRBD1 (6 bases). Germline-derived CDR1 and CDR2 are SEHNR and FQNEAQ (reference sequence). V was clipped by 4 bases and J by 5 bases, with 18 bases between them. The CDR3 contains 16 residues. The CDR3 region has the DNA TGTGCCAGCAGCTGGGCGCTGGGGGCCGCCCACAATGAGCAGTTCTTC. This encodes CASSWALGAAHNEQFF.